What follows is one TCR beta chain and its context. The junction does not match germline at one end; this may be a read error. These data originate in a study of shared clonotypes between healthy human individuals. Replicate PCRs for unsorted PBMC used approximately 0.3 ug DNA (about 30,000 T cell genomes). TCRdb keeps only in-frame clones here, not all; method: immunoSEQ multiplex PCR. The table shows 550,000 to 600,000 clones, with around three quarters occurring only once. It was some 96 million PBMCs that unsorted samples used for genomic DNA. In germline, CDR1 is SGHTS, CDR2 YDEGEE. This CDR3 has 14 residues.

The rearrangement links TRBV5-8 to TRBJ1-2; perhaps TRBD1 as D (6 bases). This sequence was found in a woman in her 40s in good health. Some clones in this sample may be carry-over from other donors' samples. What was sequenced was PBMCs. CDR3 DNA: TGTGCCAGCAGCTTGACAGGGAGGTACTATGGCCACACCTTC. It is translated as CASSLTGRYYGHTF.